The 21 T cell receptor beta chains below all came from one sample that was sequenced in a study of spatial heterogeneity in lung cancer (dated by TCRdb to between 2019 and 2020). The receptor library was made with 5' RACE. The sequencing machine was a NextSeq 500. TCRdb reworked the public reads: Q25 trimming with fastp, MiXCR clone assembly, productive beta chains retained. Merged by CDR3 protein, the rows form single entries marked with the most common genes and DNA. A total of approximately 11,000 distinct CDR3 sequences appear in this sample, 5.5% to 8% of them only once. Of the sample, 10% is held by the ten largest clones. What this sample's time point label stands for: sample taken at primary tumor resection. For TCR sequencing, whole RNA was extracted from tumor and nontumor lung tissue, or from cryopreserved PBMC samples, and no cell sorting was done. This sample comprised normal lung tissue next to the tumor, obtained at surgery. Receptors originate from a male donor with early-stage non-small cell lung cancer.

There are many counts of this clonotype. Within a library made for alpha chains, this beta chain is off target, and its count is uninformative. This chain links TRBV7-2 with TRBJ2-3; 7 nucleotides match TRBD2. The CDR3 covers 15 residues. Germline V gene lookup returns CDR1 SGHTA and CDR2 FQGNSA. The ends lost 1 base at V and 3 bases at J; junction bases unmatched: 4. CDR3 region: CASSLEGGRTDTQYF. In DNA form, the CDR3 reads TGTGCCAGCAGCTTAGAAGGCGGGAGAACAGATACGCAGTATTTT.

Relative to its sample, this clonotype is medium-sized. This beta chain slipped into a library made for alpha chains as a stray read, so its size is not meaningful. This chain uses TRBV29-1 with TRBJ2-6, with 10 positions matching TRBD2. V lost 4 bases and J lost 0; bases outside the gene matches: 6. Germline loops: CDR1 SQVTM, CDR2 ANQGSEA. The CDR3 runs 17 residues. The CDR3 reads CSVVLASGSSGANVLTF. In DNA, the CDR3 is TGCAGCGTTGTTTTGGCTAGCGGGAGCTCTGGGGCCAACGTCCTGACTTTC.

Ten or more counts support this clonotype. This beta chain is a stray read from a library made for alpha chains; its abundance is not meaningful. This chain joins TRBV30 and TRBJ1-6; D gene ambiguous. V was cut by 3 bases and J by 3 bases, with 9 bases left in between. Germline V gives CDR1 GTSNPN, CDR2 SVGIG (reference sequence). The CDR3 has 14 amino acids. CDR3 sequence: CAWRPPYYNSPLHF. The CDR3 bases are TGTGCCTGGAGGCCCCCATACTATAATTCACCCCTCCACTTT.

Many counts were recorded for this clonotype. Within a library made for alpha chains, this beta chain is off target, and its count is uninformative. J is TRBJ1-2 and V is TRBV18; the D gene is possibly TRBD1 (5 bases). In germline, CDR1 is KGHSH, CDR2 LQKENI. V lost 4 bases, J lost 2 bases, and 14 bases lay in between. The CDR3 has 15 residues. CDR3 in DNA: TGTGCCAGCTCACTATTGCAGGGCCGGAACTATGGCTACACCTTC. Amino acid sequence: CASSLLQGRNYGYTF.

At least ten counts were recorded for this clonotype. A library made for alpha chains picked up this beta chain off target, so its size means little. The rearrangement links TRBV29-1 to TRBJ2-7, with a tentative D call TRBD2 (6 bases). The CDR3 totals 11 residues. V shed 0 bases and J shed 11 bases, with 11 bases lying between them. The germline CDR1 and CDR2 sequences are SQVTM and ANQGSEA. The CDR3 DNA reads TGCAGCGTTGAAGATCCGGGGGAGAAGTACTTC. Translated: CSVEDPGEKYF.

This clonotype is medium-sized (0.01 to 0.1%) in the sample. This beta chain came through as a stray read in a library set up for alpha chains, and its size says little. The V and J genes are TRBV7-9 and TRBJ1-2, with D hard to call. Germline values: CDR1 SEHNR, CDR2 FQNEAQ (reference sequence). Between the trimmed V and J ends, which lost 1 base and 7 bases, there was a span of 13 bases. The CDR3 loop spans 14 amino acids. CDR3 sequence reads: CASSLEDPSGGYTF. In DNA, the CDR3 is TGTGCCAGCAGCTTAGAAGATCCCAGCGGTGGCTACACCTTC.

In its sample, this clonotype is medium-sized. This beta chain appears as a stray read in a library generated for alpha chains; its size is not informative. The CDR3 region is CASRRTGGVETQYF. In DNA, the CDR3 is TGTGCCAGCAGGAGGACAGGGGGCGTAGAGACCCAGTACTTC. The chain combines TRBV2 with TRBJ2-5; 11 positions agree with TRBD1. The V segment lost 6 bases and the J segment 4 bases; nucleotides outside the gene matches: 4. The CDR3 totals 14 residues. Germline V gives CDR1 SNHLY, CDR2 FYNNEI.

This clonotype appeared many times. This beta chain is off target for a library built for alpha chains, so its abundance means little. The gene calls are TRBV5-4 and TRBJ1-6; maybe TRBD1 (6 bases). Trimming stripped 2 bases from V and 7 bases from J, with 10 bases between. Germline CDR1 SGHNT, CDR2 YYREEE (reference sequence). The CDR3 covers 14 residues. CDR3 in amino acids: CASSFTGRNSPLHF. The CDR3 bases are TGTGCCAGCAGCTTTACAGGGAGAAATTCACCCCTCCACTTT. Filled out from reference TRBV5-4 and TRBJ1-6, the complete variable domain reads ETGVTQSPTHLIKTRGQQVTLRCSSQSGHNTVSWYQQALGQGPQFIFQYYREEENGRGNFPPRFSGLQFPNYSSELNVNALELDDSALYLCASSFTGRNSPLHFGNGTRLTVT.

As for this clonotype: The size of this beta chain means little, since it is a stray read in a library made for alpha chains. This sequence joins TRBV27 and TRBJ2-7; TRBD1 aligns across 9 bases. Germline V gene lookup returns CDR1 MNHEY and CDR2 SMNVEV (reference sequence). The CDR3 is 15 residues long. Trimming removed 8 bases from V and 3 bases from J; junction bases left unmatched: 11. The CDR3 bases are TGTGCCAGCGCCAGAAAGGGACAGGGTCACTACGAGCAGTACTTC. Translation: CASARKGQGHYEQYF.

Ten or more counts support this clonotype. A library made for alpha chains picked up this beta chain off target, so its size means little. The gene calls are TRBV27 and TRBJ1-1; the D is unclear. Trimming stripped 1 base from V and 3 bases from J, with 6 bases between. In germline, CDR1 is MNHEY, CDR2 SMNVEV (reference sequence). The CDR3 is made up of 13 amino acids. CDR3 nucleotide sequence: TGTGCCAGCAGTTTATATCCCGACACTGAAGCTTTCTTT. It translates to CASSLYPDTEAFF.

Relative to its sample, this clonotype is medium-sized. This beta chain slipped into a library made for alpha chains as a stray read, so its size is not meaningful. The rearrangement uses TRBV12-3 or TRBV12-4 and TRBJ2-2; 13 positions match TRBD2. Trimming cost V 6 bases and J 5 bases; bases outside gene matches: 12. The CDR3 is 18 residues long. The CDR3 spells CASSPTGLAGLWTGELFF. The CDR3 DNA reads as TGTGCCAGCAGCCCTACGGGACTAGCGGGATTGTGGACCGGGGAGCTGTTTTTT.

By proportion, this clonotype is medium-sized. With the library built for alpha chains, this beta chain is off target and its frequency is not meaningful. Written as DNA, the CDR3 is TGTGCCAGCAGTTACTCGAGACTAGCGGGAGTCGAGCAGTACTTC. Protein product: CASSYSRLAGVEQYF. V and J are TRBV6-5 and TRBJ2-7, with TRBD2 matching over 12 bases. The V segment lost 0 bases and the J segment 6 bases; nucleotides outside the gene matches: 3. The CDR3 sequence is 15 residues long. In germline, CDR1 is MNHEY, CDR2 SVGAGI.

Concerning this clonotype itself: The library was designed around alpha chains, so this beta chain is a stray read whose abundance carries little weight. The V gene is TRBV11-2, the J gene TRBJ2-3, with a tentative D call TRBD1 (6 bases). Germline-derived CDR1 and CDR2 are SGHAT and FQNNGV. V shed 0 bases and J shed 4 bases, with 14 bases lying between them. The CDR3 spans 16 residues. The CDR3 loop is CASSLERGLGSDTQYF. Written as DNA, the CDR3 is TGTGCCAGCAGCTTAGAAAGGGGGTTGGGTTCAGATACGCAGTATTTT.

This clonotype was found a few times. As an off-target read in a library built for alpha chains, this beta chain has a frequency of little significance. The chain links TRBV6-5 to TRBJ1-1; no clear D. V was cut by 1 base and J by 7 bases, with 13 bases left in between. CDR1 is MNHEY and CDR2 is SVGAGI in the germline V gene. The CDR3 extends over 14 amino acids. CDR3 protein: CASSYYGRWNEAFF. In DNA, the CDR3 is TGTGCCAGCAGTTACTACGGCAGGTGGAATGAAGCTTTCTTT.

This clonotype appeared many times. The junction departs from the called germline gene at one end, perhaps through a read error. The library was designed around alpha chains, so this beta chain is a stray read whose abundance carries little weight. The V call is TRBV28, the J call TRBJ2-7, with TRBD2 matching 8 bases. The CDR3 length is 13 residues. Germline values: CDR1 MDHEN, CDR2 SYDVKM. Here the CDR3 reads CATKRETPLEQCF. The CDR3 coding sequence is TGTGCCACCAAGCGGGAGACCCCTCTCGAGCAGTGCTTC. Complete variable domain (other parts from reference TRBV28 and TRBJ2-7): DVKVTQSSRYLVKRTGEKVFLECVQDMDHENMFWYRQDPGLGLRLIYFSYDVKMKEKGDIPEGYSVSREKKERFSLILESASTNQTSMYLCATKRETPLEQCFGPGTRLTVT.

A note on this clonotype: With the library built for alpha chains, this beta chain is off target and its frequency is not meaningful. J is TRBJ2-7 and V is TRBV19; a weak D match, TRBD1 (5 bases). Germline V gene sequence: CDR1 LNHDA, CDR2 SQIVND (reference sequence). The CDR3 sequence is 13 residues long. Trimming stripped 8 bases from V and 3 bases from J, with 14 bases between. The CDR3 reads CASSKGFSYEQYF. CDR3 coding DNA: TGTGCCAGTTCCAAGGGGTTCAGCTACGAGCAGTACTTC.

This clonotype has a count of ten or more. A library made for alpha chains picked up this beta chain off target, so its size means little. The chain links TRBV30 to TRBJ1-5; perhaps TRBD1 as D (5 bases). The V end lost 3 bases, the J end lost 6 bases, and 12 bases lay between the germline ends. CDR1 GTSNPN and CDR2 SVGIG come from the germline V gene (reference sequence). The CDR3 is 13 residues long. The CDR3 DNA follows: TGTGCCTGGAGCCCGGGACTTGGTCAGCCCCAGCATTTT. This encodes CAWSPGLGQPQHF.

This clonotype was detected many times. For a library built for alpha chains, this beta chain is a stray read; little rests on its size. The chain is built from TRBV7-2 and TRBJ2-1; perhaps D is TRBD1 or TRBD2 (5 bases each). Between the trimmed V and J ends, which lost 1 base and 9 bases, there was a span of 10 bases. Germline-derived CDR1 and CDR2 are SGHTA and FQGNSA. The CDR3 is made up of 13 amino acids. CDR3: CASSLGGLLEQFF. CDR3 coding DNA: TGTGCCAGCAGCTTAGGGGGGTTGCTTGAGCAGTTCTTC.

This clonotype has at least ten counts. This beta chain came through as a stray read in a library set up for alpha chains, and its size says little. The chain uses TRBV6-4 and TRBJ2-5, with 9 bases lining up with TRBD2. V was pared by 5 bases and J by 2 bases, with 6 bases of the junction left unmatched. This CDR3 region has 15 residues. CDR1 and CDR2 from the germline V gene are MRHNA and SNTAGT. CDR3 sequence (DNA): TGTGCCAGCAGTCCCGTAGCGGGAGATCAAGAGACCCAGTACTTC. Its translation: CASSPVAGDQETQYF.

Turning to this clonotype: This may come from a read error, since a much larger clone is one base off. The size of this beta chain means little, since it is a stray read in a library made for alpha chains. This sequence joins TRBV3-1 and TRBJ1-2; D unclear. The V and J ends lost 5 bases and 7 bases respectively, with 17 bases between them. CDR1 and CDR2 (germline): LGHDT, YNNKEL (reference sequence). The CDR3 runs 14 residues. The DNA for the CDR3 is TGTGCCAGCAGCTCCCCCGGGTGGACTGGTGGCTACACCTTC. Its protein product is CASSSPGWTGGYTF. Full variable domain (remainder filled in from reference TRBV3-1 and TRBJ1-2): DTAVSQTPKYLVTQMGNDKSIKCEQNLGHDTMYWYKQDSKKFLKIMFSYNNKELIINETVPNRFSPKSPDKAHLNLHINSLELGDSAVYFCASSSPGWTGGYTFGSGTRLTVV.

A remark on this clonotype: Little can be read into the size of this beta chain, an off-target read in a library designed for alpha chains. This chain connects TRBV19 to TRBJ2-3; TRBD2 might be the D (5 bases). The V gene lost 6 bases and the J gene lost 0 bases, with 16 bases spanning the gap. The CDR3 contains 16 residues. Germline assignment: CDR1 LNHDA and CDR2 SQIVND (reference sequence). The CDR3 DNA reads TGTGCCAGTAGCGTGGGAGCAACATCTAGCACAGATACGCAGTATTTT. Translating gives CASSVGATSSTDTQYF.